A single TCR beta chain is shown here with its context. This clonotype was counted ten times or more. Its binding antigen is unknown. One base away there is no much larger clone; base qualities are not given. The CDR3 runs 13 amino acids, cysteine and phenylalanine included. The DNA shown is the 39-base CDR3, in frame from base 1. The germline V gene (reference sequence) yields MNHEY for CDR1 and SMNVEV for CDR2. At the junction V is shortened by 6 bases and J by 1 base, with 7 bases in between. This sample was taken from a study of T-cell memory formation after mild COVID-19 (dated by TCRdb to 2020 to 2023). For the study in its entirety: Most TCR sequence clusters were specific to one of the two donors. Two young, previously healthy adult volunteers made up the cohort, one male and one female. In a couple of donors, T-cell clones that expanded and contracted after mild COVID-19 were followed by sequencing TCRalpha and TCRbeta repertoires longitudinally.

TCRdb records Illumina NovaSeq 6000 as the sequencer. Using 5'RACE with constant-segment primers, TCRalpha and TCRbeta cDNA libraries were constructed, with sample barcodes and unique molecular identifiers added in the process. RNA was extracted from every sample with Trizol reagent. The libraries were amplified in two PCR steps, and the second step added a second sample barcode and Illumina TruSeq adapters. Sequencing of libraries was performed on an Illumina NovaSeq with 2 x 150 bp paired-end reads. On the authors' methods: The reads were demultiplexed and collapsed into UMI-guided consensus sequences using migec v1.2.7. Using mixcr v2.1.11, the UMI consensuses were aligned to TRA and TRB V and J templates and assembled into clonotypes. A clonotype was counted as expanded or contracted only if both edgeR and NoisET called the change significant, with noise models trained on biological replicates. For edgeR calls, a false discovery rate-adjusted p below 0.01 and a log2 fold-change threshold of 1 were applied. As an exploratory analysis of dynamics, max-normalized trajectories of the 1000 most abundant clonotypes were examined with PCA combined with hierarchical clustering. The CD4 or CD8 phenotype of responding clones was assigned using the separately sequenced CD4+ and CD8+ repertoires. Using fastp trimming at Q25 and MiXCR clonotype assembly, TCRdb reanalyzed the public sequencing data and kept in-frame beta chains. Identical CDR3 protein sequences are pooled into one entry, listed with their most common genes and DNA. The V and J calls follow TCRdb's processing rather than the paper's. The sample yields some 350,000 distinct CDR3 sequences; about an eighth were counted once. About 21% of the sample is taken by the ten largest.

What the work shows at the level of the full study, not this receptor alone: From day 15 to 85, contracting clones showed balanced CD4/CD8 phenotypes, whereas a second wave of clones that expanded from day 15 to 37 leaned towards CD4+. The study covered only a couple of mild cases, and larger cohorts including severe cases with pre-infection samples were considered necessary. Contracting CD4+ clones were found mainly in CM and EM memory subsets, while CD8+ clones were enriched in EMRA. The detection of some responding clones in pre-infection memory suggests that pre-existing cross-reactive memory T cells joined the SARS-CoV-2 response. Whether the second-wave clones peaking on day 37 were SARS-CoV-2 specific was not confirmed.

Ficoll-Paque density gradient centrifugation was used to isolate PBMCs. The sample consisted of PBMCs or a T cell subset sorted from them (not recorded which). The chain couples TRBV27 to TRBJ2-1; D gene: possibly TRBD1, on 6 matching bases. The sequence was obtained from a man aged 18 to 29 who had mild COVID-19 (a few samples of this study predate the infection). The sample titles of this study are shuffled in the database, so cell type and time point are left out; the donor was told from shared clones. The sequenced DNA is TGTGCCAGCAGCGGGACATCCTACAATGAGCAGTTCTTC. It specifies CASSGTSYNEQFF.